The entry that follows covers one TCR beta chain sequence. The sample is drawn from a study of blood T cell repertoires in COVID-19. Study processing details: Amplification from reference gene primers served as the basis for estimated nucleated cell counts. Sequencing used immunoSEQ multiplex PCR; TCRdb keeps in-frame clones, though not all of them. V, J and clone size are those of that table, while D and trimming were read from the DNA. The sample carries fewer than 150,000 clones, around 85% recorded once. This CDR3 contains 17 residues. Germline V lookup: CDR1 SGDLS, CDR2 YYNGEE. The J segment lost 2 bases and the V segment lost 0 bases, leaving 4 bases of the junction unmatched. Seattle enrolled patients during active infection and tracked them longitudinally.

This chain connects TRBV9 to TRBJ2-3, with TRBD2 identical over 12 bases. The sample was peripheral blood. The receptor's source is a woman aged 55-69 years with COVID-19, enrolled during active disease. The chain's CDR3 is CASSVGTSGENTDTQYF. The CDR3 coding sequence is TGTGCCAGCAGCGTAGGGACTAGCGGGGAGAACACAGATACGCAGTATTTT.